The text below deals with one T cell receptor (beta chain). Some clones are missing from TCRdb's copy, which holds only in-frame ones; the method was immunoSEQ multiplex PCR. The top ten hold less than 0.6% of the sample, which has tens of thousands of clones, 90% seen once. This record belongs to a study of blood T cell repertoires in COVID-19. The Seattle site enrolled patients during active infection and followed them longitudinally. With V trimmed by 5 bases and J by 7 bases, 7 bases remained unmatched. Looked up from germline, CDR1 is MNHEY and CDR2 is SVGAGI. The CDR3 extends over 13 amino acids.

The sample comprised peripheral blood. This clonotype originated in a man between 50 and 59 years old with COVID-19, enrolled during active disease. V usage is TRBV6-5 and J usage is TRBJ1-2; 7 bases fit TRBD1. In DNA, the CDR3 is TGTGCCAGCAGTCGACAGGGTAATTCTGGCTACACCTTC. Encoded protein: CASSRQGNSGYTF.